The 22 T cell receptor beta chains below come from one sample, sequenced in a study of cytomegalovirus exposure and HLA in healthy donors. Produced via immunoSEQ multiplex PCR; TCRdb's table is partial and in-frame only. The sample lists roughly 270,000 clones, approximately 87% occurring once. The sequenced sample consisted of PBMCs. All receptors derive from a young woman in good health and CMV-seronegative.

As for this clone: The sample holds other DNA sequences that translate to the same CDR3. This chain uses TRBV5-4 with TRBJ2-7; 7 nucleotides line up with TRBD2. Germline lookup yields CDR1 SGHNT and CDR2 YYREEE (reference sequence). The CDR3 consists of 13 residues. The junction had 1 base not matched to a gene; V was cut back by 1 base and J by 3 bases. The CDR3 coding sequence is TGTGCCAGCAGCTTGCGCGGGAGCTACGAGCAGTACTTC. As protein: CASSLRGSYEQYF.

The V and J genes are TRBV28 and TRBJ2-5; 8 bases match TRBD2. The CDR3 covers 15 residues. With 5 bases clipped from V and 5 bases from J, the junction kept 10 bases outside the gene matches. Per the germline V gene, CDR1 is MDHEN and CDR2 is SYDVKM. CDR3: CASSLIAGRSETQYF. The CDR3 nucleotides read TGTGCCAGCAGTCTAATAGCGGGAAGGAGTGAGACCCAGTACTTC.

This sequence joins TRBV4-3 and TRBJ2-2; 10 positions agree with TRBD2. J lost 5 bases, V lost 2 bases, and 8 bases had no gene match. CDR3 length: 17 amino acids. Germline CDR1 and CDR2: LGHNA and YSLEER. Here the CDR3 DNA reads TGCGCCAGCAGCCAATTCAGCGGGAGGGTTTTAACCGGGGAGCTGTTTTTT. Protein sequence: CASSQFSGRVLTGELFF.

About this clone itself: In the same sample, other DNA sequences code for this CDR3. The chain recombines TRBV2 with TRBJ2-2; 7 bases line up with TRBD2. V gave up 0 bases and J gave up 5 bases; unmatched junction bases: 3. The germline V gene encodes CDR1 SNHLY and CDR2 FYNNEI. This CDR3 has 15 amino acids. In DNA, the CDR3 is TGTGCCAGCAGTGAAGCGGGAGGGCCAACCGGGGAGCTGTTTTTT. Amino acids: CASSEAGGPTGELFF.

The chain uses TRBV4-3 and TRBJ1-2; 9 positions match TRBD1. V lost 0 bases and J lost 7; bases outside the gene matches: 12. Looked up from germline, CDR1 is LGHNA and CDR2 is YSLEER. The CDR3 runs to 17 residues. This chain's CDR3 is CASSQDFPGQGIGGYTF. The CDR3, as DNA: TGCGCCAGCAGCCAAGATTTTCCGGGACAGGGCATTGGTGGCTACACCTTC.

This clone was seen only once. This chain connects TRBV19 to TRBJ2-3, with TRBD1 matching 11 bases. This CDR3 has 13 amino acids. Unmatched junction bases numbered 3, after V lost 8 bases and J lost 5 bases. Germline assignment: CDR1 LNHDA and CDR2 SQIVND (reference sequence). CDR3 in amino acids: CASGQGAGDTQYF. The CDR3 DNA sequence: TGTGCCAGTGGACAGGGGGCCGGAGATACGCAGTATTTT.

J is TRBJ2-1 and V is TRBV7-2; D is possibly TRBD2 (6 bases). Germline loops: CDR1 SGHTA, CDR2 FQGNSA. The CDR3 has 16 residues. V lost 5 bases, J lost 4 bases, and 18 bases lay in between. For the CDR3, the DNA is TGTGCCAGCAGCCTGGGACTTGCGATGAAGTACAATGAGCAGTTCTTC. It translates to CASSLGLAMKYNEQFF. Full variable domain (rest looked up from reference TRBV7-2 and TRBJ2-1): GAGVSQSPSNKVTEKGKDVELRCDPISGHTALYWYRQSLGQGLEFLIYFQGNSAPDKSGLPSDRFSAERTGGSVSTLTIQRTQQEDSAVYLCASSLGLAMKYNEQFFGPGTRLTVL.

The V and J genes are TRBV19 and TRBJ1-1; a weak D match, TRBD1 (5 bases). Looked up from germline, CDR1 is LNHDA and CDR2 is SQIVND (reference sequence). Between the trimmed V and J ends, which lost 3 bases and 1 base, there was a span of 15 bases. CDR3 length: 16 residues. CDR3 protein: CASSIVSTAGNTEAFF. CDR3 nucleotide sequence: TGTGCCAGTAGTATTGTGTCGACAGCGGGGAACACTGAAGCTTTCTTT.

The chain is built from TRBV6-1 and TRBJ2-7, with TRBD2 as a possible D gene (6 bases). V lost 0 bases and J lost 3, with 18 bases in between. Germline V lookup: CDR1 MNHNS, CDR2 SASEGT. CDR3 length: 17 residues. The DNA for the CDR3 is TGTGCCAGCAGTGAAGCTTCGTTGGTTGGGAGGATCTACGAGCAGTACTTC. It encodes CASSEASLVGRIYEQYF.

The chain uses TRBV28 and TRBJ1-2; D uncertain. Trimming pared 3 bases from V and 1 base from J, leaving 6 bases between. The CDR3 sequence is 13 residues long. Germline CDR1 and CDR2: MDHEN and SYDVKM. CDR3 loop: CASSLEVNYGYTF. CDR3 DNA: TGTGCCAGCAGTTTGGAGGTTAACTATGGCTACACCTTC.

In DNA, the CDR3 is TGTGCCAGCAGAAATAGCGGGGGAGGGACGGATACGCAGTATTTT. Amino acid sequence: CASRNSGGGTDTQYF. The rearrangement uses TRBV6-6 and TRBJ2-3; 9 bases fit TRBD2. The V and J ends lost 6 bases and 6 bases, in that order; junction bases with no gene match: 10. Germline assignment: CDR1 MNHNY and CDR2 SVGAGI (reference sequence). CDR3 length: 15 residues.

In its sample, this clone was seen a few times. The chain employs TRBV5-1 and TRBJ2-7; D gene unclear. The CDR3 is made up of 14 amino acids. V was clipped by 0 bases and J by 2 bases, with 9 bases between them. Per the germline V gene, CDR1 is SGHRS and CDR2 is YFSETQ. DNA of the CDR3: TGCGCCAGCAGCTTGGGTACAGTTACCTACGAGCAGTACTTC. Translating it yields CASSLGTVTYEQYF.

This chain links TRBV27 with TRBJ2-3; 8 bases are shared with TRBD2. Unmatched junction bases numbered 9, after V lost 4 bases and J lost 6 bases. The CDR3 totals 15 residues. CDR1 and CDR2 (germline): MNHEY, SMNVEV (reference sequence). The CDR3 sequence: CASSSPSGWVDTQYF. The CDR3 coding sequence is TGTGCCAGCAGTTCCCCTAGCGGGTGGGTGGATACGCAGTATTTT.

The genes are TRBV6-5 and TRBJ2-7; 8 bases fit TRBD1. In germline, CDR1 is MNHEY, CDR2 SVGAGI. The junction had 10 bases not matched to a gene; V was cut back by 5 bases and J by 4 bases. This CDR3 is 15 amino acids long. DNA of the CDR3: TGTGCCAGCAGTAGCGGACAGGGAGAAATGTACGAGCAGTACTTC. Residues: CASSSGQGEMYEQYF.

This chain connects TRBV6-5 to TRBJ2-1; 10 nucleotides match TRBD2. The CDR3 loop spans 15 amino acids. The V segment lost 2 bases and the J segment 7 bases; nucleotides outside the gene matches: 5. Germline V gene sequence: CDR1 MNHEY, CDR2 SVGAGI. The CDR3 bases are TGTGCCAGCAGTTACGCCCTAGCGGGAGTAAATGAGCAGTTCTTC. It codes for CASSYALAGVNEQFF.

The chain employs TRBV5-1 and TRBJ1-1, with 8 bases identical to TRBD1. Losses at the gene ends were 4 bases for V and 7 bases for J; bases not matched to a gene: 12. Germline V CDR1 and CDR2: SGHRS, YFSETQ. CDR3 length: 15 amino acids. The CDR3 DNA follows: TGCGCCAGCAGCATAAGGGGACAGGAGGGAAGTGAAGCTTTCTTT. As protein: CASSIRGQEGSEAFF.

With regard to this clone: The sample contains more than one DNA sequence encoding this CDR3. V is TRBV5-4 and J is TRBJ1-1; tentative D call: TRBD1 (5 bases). The germline CDR1 and CDR2 sequences are SGHNT and YYREEE (reference sequence). The V gene lost 1 base and the J gene lost 5 bases, with 9 bases spanning the gap. The CDR3 is 13 residues long. The chain's CDR3 is CASSLQGGTEAFF. The DNA for the CDR3 is TGTGCCAGCAGCTTGCAGGGAGGGACTGAAGCTTTCTTT.

V gene TRBV6-5 combines with J gene TRBJ1-2, with 7 bases aligning to TRBD1. V was pared by 2 bases and J by 4 bases, with 4 bases of the junction left unmatched. Per germline, CDR1 MNHEY and CDR2 SVGAGI. The CDR3 is made up of 14 amino acids. The CDR3 region has the DNA TGTGCCAGCAGTTACGGAGGGGGCGGCTATGGCTACACCTTC. Its translation: CASSYGGGGYGYTF.

The rearrangement links TRBV28 to TRBJ2-7; D perhaps matches TRBD2 (7 bases). CDR1 MDHEN and CDR2 SYDVKM come from the germline V gene. Trimming shortened V by 8 bases and J by 6 bases, and 17 bases separated the two germline ends. The CDR3 totals 13 residues. CDR3 sequence reads: CASLRGGVGEQYF. Written as DNA, the CDR3 is TGTGCCAGCCTCAGGGGAGGGGTTGGCGAGCAGTACTTC.

In this sample, this clone turned up a few times. The rearrangement links TRBV5-4 to TRBJ1-5; tentative D call: TRBD1 (6 bases). Germline lookup yields CDR1 SGHNT and CDR2 YYREEE (reference sequence). This CDR3 has 15 residues. The V and J ends lost 0 bases and 6 bases respectively, with 13 bases between them. CDR3 nucleotides: TGTGCCAGCAGCTTGGGGGGGCAGGGAATTCAGCCCCAGCATTTT. Translating gives CASSLGGQGIQPQHF.

This rearrangement joins TRBV5-1 to TRBJ2-3, with D possibly being TRBD2 (5 bases). The germline V gene has CDR1 SGHRS and CDR2 YFSETQ. The CDR3 sequence is 14 residues long. V gave up 7 bases and J gave up 0 bases, with 12 bases separating them. The CDR3 reads CASSGSASTDTQYF. The CDR3 DNA reads as TGCGCCAGCTCGGGGTCGGCTAGCACAGATACGCAGTATTTT.

The V call is TRBV7-9, the J call TRBJ1-3; D is uncertain. Germline V gene data show CDR1 as SEHNR and CDR2 as FQNEAQ (reference sequence). V lost 5 bases and J 0 bases, leaving 17 bases between the germline ends. The CDR3 spans 17 residues. The CDR3 DNA sequence: TGTGCCAGCAGCGAATTAGAACAGAAATACTCTGGAAACACCATATATTTT. Translation gives CASSELEQKYSGNTIYF. Full variable domain (outside the CDR3, taken from reference TRBV7-9 and TRBJ1-3): DTGVSQNPRHKITKRGQNVTFRCDPISEHNRLYWYRQTLGQGPEFLTYFQNEAQLEKSRLLSDRFSAERPKGSFSTLEIQRTEQGDSAMYLCASSELEQKYSGNTIYFGEGSWLTVV.